The clone carrying this T cell receptor (beta chain) was counted many times. Its target is not known. The CDR3 extends over 18 amino acids. Germline CDR1 SGHDT, CDR2 YYEEEE. V was clipped by 5 bases and J by 0 bases, with 21 bases between them. Time point described: longitudinal time-point 3. The data originate from a study of neurological immune-mediated disorders. Study results and caveats: Multiple sclerosis patients had less TCR clonal expansion than even healthy controls, unlike HTLV-1-associated myelopathy. There were no CDR3 amino acid sequences shared by expanded clones across subjects, a result suggesting private repertoires in all groups.

5'RACE generated cDNA with 10-nucleotide random UMIs. TCRdb ran MiXCR on the 5' RACE reads and lists one entry per CDR3 protein. Of more than 50,000 distinct CDR3 sequences in the sample, 7% to 10% were seen once. The material sequenced was PBMCs. This sequence originates from a woman between 40 and 55 years old in good health. The genes are TRBV5-6 and TRBJ1-5, with D hard to call. CDR3 sequence reads: CASSSYRRLNRSNQPQHF. CDR3 nucleotides: TGTGCCAGCAGTTCCTACCGCAGGCTCAACCGTAGCAATCAGCCCCAGCATTTT.